The 26 T cell receptor beta chains given below trace back to one sample, sequenced in a study of blood T cell repertoires in COVID-19. Clones were sequenced by immunoSEQ multiplex PCR, and TCRdb holds only the in-frame ones, with some missing. The sample lists approximately 470,000 clones; 87% were seen once. Sample: PBMCs or T cells enriched from blood (not recorded which). These receptors originate from a young woman who had recovered from COVID-19.

The chain couples TRBV2 to TRBJ1-1; no firm D call. The CDR3 is 14 residues long. V was clipped by 0 bases and J by 3 bases, with 8 bases between them. Germline assignment: CDR1 SNHLY and CDR2 FYNNEI. The CDR3 coding sequence is TGTGCCAGCAGTGAAGCGAGGGAATACACTGAAGCTTTCTTT. As protein: CASSEAREYTEAFF.

V is TRBV29-1 and J is TRBJ2-2, with 11 bases fitting TRBD1. The germline gives CDR1 SQVTM, CDR2 ANQGSEA. V trimming: 0 bases; J trimming: 7 bases; junction bases outside the gene matches: 7. The CDR3 consists of 16 residues. Here the CDR3 DNA reads TGCAGCGTTGAAGATCGGACAGGGGGCGCGGGCGGGGAGCTGTTTTTT. It encodes CSVEDRTGGAGGELFF.

The table lists this clone with a count of one. The chain employs TRBV27 and TRBJ1-1, with D unresolved. The CDR3 length is 14 residues. Germline V gene data show CDR1 as MNHEY and CDR2 as SMNVEV (reference sequence). The V end was cut by 4 bases, the J end by 0 bases, with 9 bases between. The CDR3 region has the DNA TGTGCCAGCAGTTCCCGTATTGTGAACACTGAAGCTTTCTTT. Its translation: CASSSRIVNTEAFF.

The chain carries TRBV5-8 and TRBJ1-4, with 11 bases matching TRBD1. This CDR3 region has 15 residues. With 3 bases clipped from V and 4 bases from J, the junction kept 2 bases outside the gene matches. Germline lookup yields CDR1 SGHTS and CDR2 YDEGEE. The CDR3 DNA reads TGTGCCAGCAGCTCGGGGACAGGGGGTAATGAAAAACTGTTTTTT. It specifies CASSSGTGGNEKLFF.

The chain carries TRBV5-1 and TRBJ1-6; 7 nucleotides match TRBD1. The junction had 5 bases not matched to a gene; V was cut back by 5 bases and J by 0 bases. CDR1 and CDR2 (germline): SGHRS, YFSETQ. This CDR3 region has 16 residues. CDR3 DNA: TGCGCCAGCAGTTCGGACAGGCACTCCTATAATTCACCCCTCCACTTT. Residues: CASSSDRHSYNSPLHF.

This chain connects TRBV7-2 to TRBJ2-7, with 8 positions matching TRBD2. CDR1 is SGHTA and CDR2 is FQGNSA in the germline V gene. The CDR3 totals 15 residues. The trim removed 0 bases at V and 6 bases at J, leaving 7 bases unmatched. DNA for the CDR3: TGTGCCAGCAGCTTAGCGACATCGGGGGGGCCCGAGCAGTACTTC. Its translation is CASSLATSGGPEQYF.

The gene calls are TRBV10-1 and TRBJ2-7; possibly TRBD1 for D (5 bases). Trimming stripped 11 bases from V and 1 base from J, with 15 bases between. The CDR3 extends over 13 amino acids. Germline loops: CDR1 WNHNN, CDR2 SYGVQD (reference sequence). This chain's CDR3 is CACEKGSSYEQYF. The CDR3 region has the DNA TGCGCCTGCGAGAAGGGGTCATCCTACGAGCAGTACTTC.

The chain has TRBV4-1 and TRBJ2-5, with 11 nucleotides matching TRBD2. The germline V gene has CDR1 MGHRA and CDR2 YSYEKL. V was pared by 0 bases and J by 3 bases, with 6 bases of the junction left unmatched. The CDR3 covers 17 residues. CDR3 in amino acids: CASSQDSTSGGEETQYF. The CDR3 DNA reads as TGCGCCAGCAGCCAAGATTCCACTAGCGGGGGTGAAGAGACCCAGTACTTC.

The V call is TRBV20-1, the J call TRBJ2-5; D perhaps matches TRBD2 (5 bases). Trimming pared 3 bases from V and 3 bases from J, leaving 20 bases between. The CDR3 has 16 residues. Germline V gene lookup returns CDR1 DFQATT and CDR2 SNEGSKA (reference sequence). The CDR3, as DNA: TGCAGTGCTAGTGCCGGTTTGAGGGATGGGGAAGAGACCCAGTACTTC. This encodes CSASAGLRDGEETQYF.

The DNA for the CDR3 is TGTGCCAGCAGCCCCACCCAGGGACTAGCGGGGAAAAATGAGCAGTTCTTC. Residues: CASSPTQGLAGKNEQFF. This chain uses TRBV7-9 with TRBJ2-1; 13 bases line up with TRBD2. Germline CDR1 is SEHNR and CDR2 is FQNEAQ (reference sequence). The CDR3 has 17 residues. V dropped 5 bases and J dropped 7; count of bases not matched to a gene: 11.

The genes are TRBV2 and TRBJ2-1, with no clear D. CDR3 length: 14 amino acids. V was trimmed by 7 bases and J by 0 bases, leaving 10 bases between them. Germline V lookup: CDR1 SNHLY, CDR2 FYNNEI. The CDR3 sequence: CASTLESSYNEQFF. DNA of the CDR3: TGTGCCAGCACCCTAGAGAGCTCCTACAATGAGCAGTTCTTC.

This chain links TRBV19 with TRBJ2-1, with 13 nucleotides matching TRBD2. CDR3 length: 17 amino acids. The junction had 7 bases not matched to a gene; V was cut back by 8 bases and J by 0 bases. The germline CDR1 and CDR2 sequences are LNHDA and SQIVND (reference sequence). Here the CDR3 reads CASGTSGAYSSYNEQFF. The CDR3, as DNA: TGTGCCAGTGGGACTAGCGGGGCCTACAGCTCCTACAATGAGCAGTTCTTC.

The chain is built from TRBV5-6 and TRBJ1-2; D is unclear. The germline CDR1 and CDR2 sequences are SGHDT and YYEEEE. This CDR3 comprises 13 residues. The V end lost 0 bases, the J end lost 4 bases, and 7 bases lay between the germline ends. The CDR3: CASSLGSVYGYTF. In DNA, the CDR3 is TGTGCCAGCAGCTTGGGAAGCGTCTATGGCTACACCTTC. Filled out from reference TRBV5-6 and TRBJ1-2, the complete variable domain reads DAGVTQSPTHLIKTRGQQVTLRCSPKSGHDTVSWYQQALGQGPQFIFQYYEEEERQRGNFPDRFSGHQFPNYSSELNVNALLLGDSALYLCASSLGSVYGYTFGSGTRLTVV.

The chain recombines TRBV15 with TRBJ1-1; D may be TRBD1 (6 bases). Trimming left V 7 bases short and J 5 bases short, with 14 bases between. The germline V gene has CDR1 LNHNV and CDR2 YYDKDF (reference sequence). The CDR3 has 13 residues. The CDR3 coding sequence is TGTGCCACCACTTTAGGGGGAGAGACTGAAGCTTTCTTT. This translates into CATTLGGETEAFF.

The V and J genes are TRBV30 and TRBJ1-1; D is uncertain. V was trimmed by 3 bases and J by 9 bases, leaving 11 bases between them. This CDR3 contains 11 residues. Germline CDR1 is GTSNPN and CDR2 is SVGIG (reference sequence). CDR3 amino acids: CAWRGSRQAFF. CDR3 in DNA: TGTGCCTGGAGGGGGAGTCGGCAAGCTTTCTTT.

With respect to this clone: This sample also contains other DNA sequences that code for the same CDR3. V is TRBV18 and J is TRBJ1-2; D remains unclear. This CDR3 is built from 14 residues. The germline CDR1 and CDR2 sequences are KGHSH and LQKENI. The V gene lost 2 bases and the J gene lost 2 bases, with 9 bases spanning the gap. The CDR3 region is CASSPERGNYGYTF. The CDR3 bases are TGTGCCAGCTCACCAGAGCGGGGAAACTATGGCTACACCTTC. Looking up the rest from reference TRBV18 and TRBJ1-2 gives the full variable domain: NAGVMQNPRHLVRRRGQEARLRCSPMKGHSHVYWYRQLPEEGLKFMVYLQKENIIDESGMPKERFSAEFPKEGPSILRIQQVVRGDSAAYFCASSPERGNYGYTFGSGTRLTVV.

For this clone: Other DNA variants within this sample encode the same CDR3. The V call is TRBV12-3 or TRBV12-4, the J call TRBJ2-1, with TRBD2 as a possible D gene (6 bases). The V end lost 6 bases, the J end lost 9 bases, and 15 bases lay between the germline ends. This CDR3 contains 13 residues. CDR3 in DNA: TGTGCCAGCAGCCGGCAAGGGCGGGGTGAGCAGTTCTTC. This sequence encodes CASSRQGRGEQFF.

CDR3 region: CASSLDRAYEQYF. DNA of the CDR3: TGTGCCAGCAGCTTAGACAGGGCCTACGAGCAGTACTTC. The gene calls are TRBV11-2 and TRBJ2-7; tentative D call: TRBD1 (5 bases). V lost 0 bases and J lost 2, with 5 bases in between. Germline CDR1 and CDR2: SGHAT and FQNNGV. The CDR3 sequence is 13 residues long.

V is TRBV5-4 and J is TRBJ2-3; tentatively, D is TRBD2 (6 bases). V was clipped by 5 bases and J by 4 bases, with 20 bases between them. Germline lookup yields CDR1 SGHNT and CDR2 YYREEE (reference sequence). The CDR3 totals 16 residues. Here the CDR3 DNA reads TGTGCCAGCAGTTCCCCGCTAGCGCCCTCTCCAGATACGCAGTATTTT. Its protein product is CASSSPLAPSPDTQYF.

The chain is built from TRBV19 and TRBJ1-2; TRBD1 matches 7 bases. In germline, CDR1 is LNHDA, CDR2 SQIVND (reference sequence). With V trimmed by 4 bases and J by 0 bases, 5 bases remained unmatched. CDR3 length equals 15 residues. CDR3 in amino acids: CASSTRDRTNYGYTF. The CDR3 DNA follows: TGTGCCAGTAGTACCCGGGACAGAACTAACTATGGCTACACCTTC.

This clone turned up a few times. This chain links TRBV18 with TRBJ1-4; the D gene is possibly TRBD1 (5 bases). The CDR3 totals 16 residues. Germline CDR1 reads KGHSH; CDR2 reads LQKENI. V was clipped by 2 bases and J by 7 bases, with 17 bases between them. CDR3 sequence (DNA): TGTGCCAGCTCACCAGGAGGAGGGGCGCGAGTTGAAAAACTGTTTTTT. Protein sequence: CASSPGGGARVEKLFF.

The chain carries TRBV5-1 and TRBJ2-5; unclear D gene. Germline CDR1 reads SGHRS; CDR2 reads YFSETQ. CDR3 length equals 14 residues. V lost 0 bases, J lost 5 bases, and 11 bases lay in between. The CDR3 DNA is TGCGCCAGCAGCTTGGAGGTGGGCCCGGAGACCCAGTACTTC. It is translated as CASSLEVGPETQYF.

This chain uses TRBV13 with TRBJ1-5; D uncertain. From germline, CDR1 is PRHDT and CDR2 FYEKMQ (reference sequence). The CDR3 covers 12 residues. Trimming removed 3 bases from V and 4 bases from J, with 4 bases in between. The CDR3 DNA is TGTGCCAGCAGCTTCGAGAATCAGCCCCAGCATTTT. It yields the protein CASSFENQPQHF.

The rearrangement joins TRBV28 to TRBJ2-5; TRBD1 aligns across 11 bases. Trimming took 2 bases from V and 3 from J; bases not matched to a gene: 5. This CDR3 has 16 amino acids. Germline CDR1 is MDHEN and CDR2 is SYDVKM. The CDR3 region is CASSLLGQGEKETQYF. The CDR3 DNA is TGTGCCAGCAGTTTACTGGGACAGGGGGAGAAAGAGACCCAGTACTTC.

CDR3 DNA sequence: TGTGCCAGCAGCGGCATCGGGACCTACGAGCAGTACTTC. This gives the protein CASSGIGTYEQYF. V gene TRBV6-5 combines with J gene TRBJ2-7, with TRBD2 as a possible D gene (5 bases). Germline CDR1 and CDR2: MNHEY and SVGAGI. The CDR3 runs to 13 residues. V lost 6 bases, J lost 2 bases, and 11 bases lay in between.

This clone was seen only a few times. This chain uses TRBV6-2 or TRBV6-3 with TRBJ2-7; the match to TRBD2 covers 8 bases. V shed 4 bases and J 3 bases; nucleotides not matched to a gene: 8. CDR3 length equals 15 residues. Germline V gene lookup returns CDR1 MNHEY and CDR2 SVGEGT. Written as DNA, the CDR3 is TGTGCCAGCAGTTTGCTCGCGGGGGGAATCTACGAGCAGTACTTC. Its translation is CASSLLAGGIYEQYF.